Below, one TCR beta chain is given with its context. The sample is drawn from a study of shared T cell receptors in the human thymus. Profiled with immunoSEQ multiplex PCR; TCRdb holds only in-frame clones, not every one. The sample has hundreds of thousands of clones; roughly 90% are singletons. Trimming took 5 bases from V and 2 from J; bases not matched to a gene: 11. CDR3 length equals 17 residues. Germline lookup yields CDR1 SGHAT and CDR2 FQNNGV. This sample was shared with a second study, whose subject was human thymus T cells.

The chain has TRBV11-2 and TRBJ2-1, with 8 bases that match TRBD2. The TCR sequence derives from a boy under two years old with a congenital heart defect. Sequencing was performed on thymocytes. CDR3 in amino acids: CASSPRDSGETYNEQFF. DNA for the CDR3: TGTGCCAGCAGCCCCAGGGATAGCGGGGAGACCTACAATGAGCAGTTCTTC.